Included here is one T cell receptor beta chain sequence, with context. The antigen remains undetermined. Clones were sequenced by immunoSEQ multiplex PCR, and TCRdb holds only the in-frame ones, with some missing. The sample shows tens of thousands of clones, roughly 80% of them seen only once. This sample was taken from a study of T cell clonotyping in hematopoietic cell transplantation. Overall study: Cytoreduction preceded collection of pretransplant recipient samples. Notes on the study in general: Broader posttransplant TCR repertoire diversity was predicted by graft donor and pretransplant recipient Inverse Simpson Index values. Without cell sorting, CD4 versus CD8 contributions remain unresolved. Few recipient clonotypes overlapped donors; over 95% were de novo at given depth.

CDR1 is LNHDA, CDR2 SQIVND, per germline (reference sequence). The CDR3 loop spans 12 amino acids. Trimming cost V 3 bases and J 3 bases, with 5 bases left between them. Time point meaning: recipient sample about 28 days before transplant, after cytoreduction. Here the sequenced sample was peripheral blood mononuclear cells, taken before stem cell transplant. The clonotype was recovered from a woman aged 30 to 39 with chronic myeloid leukemia. Some clones in this sample may be carry-over from other donors' samples. The chain carries TRBV19 and TRBJ1-1; D not resolved. The DNA of the CDR3 is TGTGCCAGTAGTATGAAGTACACTGAAGCTTTCTTT. This codes for CASSMKYTEAFF.